The 7 T cell receptor beta chains listed next were all sequenced from one sample in a study of cytomegalovirus exposure and HLA in healthy donors (TCRdb year 2017). Receptors were amplified or captured by the immunoSEQ multiplex PCR assay. This immuneACCESS table, as held by TCRdb, lists in-frame sequences with V and J called but not all clones. Of the missing ones, under half trace to an unresolved V gene in checked studies; the others have no known cause. Present in this sample are roughly 100,000 clones, 86% of which were seen just once. The top ten constitute roughly 4% of the sample. The material sequenced was PBMCs. The source is a young woman in good health and CMV-seropositive.

This chain joins TRBV4-1 and TRBJ1-2, with 9 positions matching TRBD1. This CDR3 is 14 amino acids long. J gave up 6 bases and V 2 bases, and 4 bases lay outside the gene matches. Germline values: CDR1 MGHRA, CDR2 YSYEKL. In nucleotides, the CDR3 is TGCGCCAGCAGCCAACCAGGGACAGGGAATGGCTACACCTTC. Amino acid sequence: CASSQPGTGNGYTF.

The chain links TRBV14 to TRBJ2-2; 7 positions agree with TRBD2. Per germline, CDR1 SGHDN and CDR2 FVKESK. Trimming removed 1 base from V and 4 bases from J; junction bases left unmatched: 9. The CDR3 extends over 17 amino acids. CDR3 loop: CASSQAQSGRFTGELFF. CDR3 sequence (DNA): TGTGCCAGCAGCCAAGCGCAATCCGGGAGGTTCACCGGGGAGCTGTTTTTT.

The chain has TRBV27 and TRBJ1-2, with 7 bases aligning to TRBD1. The CDR3 consists of 16 residues. Looked up from germline, CDR1 is MNHEY and CDR2 is SMNVEV (reference sequence). Trimming took 5 bases from V and 4 from J; bases not matched to a gene: 13. This chain's CDR3 is CASSPKPPRQGYGYTF. In nucleotides, the CDR3 is TGTGCCAGCAGTCCCAAACCTCCCAGACAGGGCTATGGCTACACCTTC.

A few counts support this clone. The rearrangement joins TRBV7-3 to TRBJ2-5, with D maybe TRBD2 (6 bases). Trimming stripped 2 bases from V and 5 bases from J, with 15 bases between. CDR3 length: 15 amino acids. Per germline, CDR1 SGHTA and CDR2 FQGTGA. Here the CDR3 reads CASSLGGLAGETQYF. The CDR3 region has the DNA TGTGCCAGCAGCTTAGGAGGGTTGGCCGGGGAGACCCAGTACTTC.

The genes are TRBV6-1 and TRBJ1-5; 7 bases line up with TRBD1. The CDR3 contains 15 residues. CDR1 is MNHNS, CDR2 SASEGT, per germline. V shed 7 bases, J shed 1 base, and the junction held 7 bases outside the gene matches. DNA of the CDR3: TGTGCCAGCAAGACAGGGAGGCTAAGCAATCAGCCCCAGCATTTT. Translation: CASKTGRLSNQPQHF.

The genes are TRBV5-1 and TRBJ1-1; D possibly corresponds to TRBD1 (6 bases). Trimming took off 2 bases at V and 7 bases at J, with 9 bases between the two ends. CDR1 and CDR2 (germline): SGHRS, YFSETQ. The CDR3 runs to 12 residues. The CDR3 DNA reads TGCGCCAGCAGCTTACAGGGAGTTGAAGCTTTCTTT. This encodes CASSLQGVEAFF. Variable domain in full (rest from reference TRBV5-1 and TRBJ1-1): KAGVTQTPRYLIKTRGQQVTLSCSPISGHRSVSWYQQTPGQGLQFLFEYFSETQRNKGNFPGRFSGRQFSNSRSEMNVSTLELGDSALYLCASSLQGVEAFFGQGTRLTVV.

V is TRBV28 and J is TRBJ2-7, with D possibly being TRBD2 (5 bases). The V gene's germline CDR1 is MDHEN and CDR2 SYDVKM. Trimming removed 6 bases at V and 3 bases at J, with 9 bases between. CDR3 length: 12 residues. This CDR3 reads CASSSSLYEQYF. The CDR3 DNA reads TGTGCCAGCAGCTCTAGCCTCTACGAGCAGTACTTC.